Listed here are 26 T cell receptor beta chains from one sample, sequenced in a study of OX40 agonist ivuxolimab in advanced cancers. Assay used: immunoSEQ multiplex PCR; TCRdb lists only in-frame clones, some missing. The sample shows tens of thousands of clones, 70% to 80% of them seen only once. Sequencing used CD4+ or CD8+ T cells sorted from blood, obtained in a trial of the OX40 agonist ivuxolimab. The source is an adult with an advanced solid tumor such as melanoma, head and neck, liver or kidney cancer.

V and J are TRBV10-3 and TRBJ2-3; the D is unclear. Between the trimmed V and J ends, which lost 0 bases and 5 bases, there was a span of 6 bases. The CDR3 totals 13 residues. The germline V gene encodes CDR1 ENHRY and CDR2 SYGVKD. In DNA, the CDR3 is TGTGCCATCAGTGAGTCGGGCGGAGATACGCAGTATTTT. Translation: CAISESGGDTQYF.

The rearrangement links TRBV5-1 to TRBJ1-5; TRBD1 matches 12 bases. Unmatched junction bases numbered 3, after V lost 4 bases and J lost 7 bases. The CDR3 is 14 amino acids. The germline gives CDR1 SGHRS, CDR2 YFSETQ. CDR3: CASSPGQGAQPQHF. The CDR3, as DNA: TGCGCCAGCAGCCCGGGACAGGGGGCCCAGCCCCAGCATTTT.

The chain is built from TRBV5-1 and TRBJ2-7, with D unclear. This CDR3 comprises 14 residues. The germline V gene has CDR1 SGHRS and CDR2 YFSETQ. Trimming took off 0 bases at V and 0 bases at J, with 7 bases between the two ends. This CDR3 reads CASSLASDSYEQYF. DNA for the CDR3: TGCGCCAGCAGCTTGGCCTCAGACTCCTACGAGCAGTACTTC.

The V gene is TRBV14, the J gene TRBJ2-5, with a possible D match to TRBD2 (5 bases). This CDR3 has 16 residues. V was trimmed by 1 base and J by 5 bases, leaving 17 bases between them. In germline, CDR1 is SGHDN, CDR2 FVKESK. The CDR3, as DNA: TGTGCCAGCAGCCAAGGGGCCCAGAGGGCCAGGGAGACCCAGTACTTC. Protein sequence: CASSQGAQRARETQYF.

This sequence joins TRBV21-1 and TRBJ2-3; the tabulated D call, TRBD2, remains unverified against the DNA. TRBV21-1 corresponds to a pseudogene. The CDR3 has 16 residues. CDR3 in DNA: TGTGCCAGCAGCAAAGTAAGGGGACTGAGCACAGATACGCAGTATTTT. Residues: CASSKVRGLSTDTQYF.

In its sample, this clone was seen once. The chain has TRBV2 and TRBJ2-2; no reliable D call. Trimming cost V 2 bases and J 3 bases, with 7 bases left between them. Germline V gives CDR1 SNHLY, CDR2 FYNNEI. The CDR3 covers 14 residues. CDR3 region: CASSEFLYTGELFF. As DNA, the CDR3 is TGTGCCAGCAGTGAATTCCTGTACACCGGGGAGCTGTTTTTT.

This chain uses TRBV28 with TRBJ2-5, with 7 bases identical to TRBD1. The CDR3 loop spans 13 amino acids. In germline, CDR1 is MDHEN, CDR2 SYDVKM. Trimming removed 4 bases from V and 7 bases from J; junction bases left unmatched: 6. The CDR3 DNA follows: TGTGCCAGCAGTTGGACAGGCCTCGGGACCCAGTACTTC. Translated: CASSWTGLGTQYF.

V gene TRBV30 combines with J gene TRBJ1-4; 8 bases are shared with TRBD1. CDR1 is GTSNPN, CDR2 SVGIG, per germline (reference sequence). V lost 4 bases and J lost 6; bases outside the gene matches: 7. This CDR3 region has 14 residues. This CDR3 reads CAWTRTGLDEKLFF. Written as DNA, the CDR3 is TGTGCCTGGACTCGGACAGGGTTGGATGAAAAACTGTTTTTT.

The J gene is TRBJ2-2, the V gene TRBV5-4; D tentatively fits TRBD1 or TRBD2 (5 bases each). This CDR3 spans 16 amino acids. CDR1 is SGHNT and CDR2 is YYREEE in the germline V gene (reference sequence). The V and J ends lost 4 bases and 4 bases respectively, with 17 bases between them. CDR3 residues: CASSSVAGDGTGELFF. The CDR3 nucleotides read TGTGCCAGCAGCAGCGTGGCTGGGGACGGCACCGGGGAGCTGTTTTTT. The complete variable domain, with remaining parts taken from reference TRBV5-4 and TRBJ2-2, reads ETGVTQSPTHLIKTRGQQVTLRCSSQSGHNTVSWYQQALGQGPQFIFQYYREEENGRGNFPPRFSGLQFPNYSSELNVNALELDDSALYLCASSSVAGDGTGELFFGEGSRLTVL.

The CDR3 DNA sequence: TGTGCCAGCAGCTTAGATCACGTTTCACCCCTCCACTTT. It specifies CASSLDHVSPLHF. The V call is TRBV11-2, the J call TRBJ1-6; no definite D call. CDR1 SGHAT and CDR2 FQNNGV come from the germline V gene. The V end was cut by 0 bases, the J end by 9 bases, with 6 bases between. The CDR3 has 13 residues.

The chain is built from TRBV9 and TRBJ2-5; 7 bases are shared with TRBD2. The trim removed 6 bases at V and 3 bases at J, leaving 17 bases unmatched. This CDR3 is 17 amino acids long. Germline V gene lookup returns CDR1 SGDLS and CDR2 YYNGEE. The CDR3 nucleotides are TGTGCCAGCAACGGGGGGTTGGGCGGGTTAGCCGAAGAGACCCAGTACTTC. Encoded protein: CASNGGLGGLAEETQYF. The whole variable domain, filled in from reference TRBV9 and TRBJ2-5, reads DSGVTQTPKHLITATGQRVTLRCSPRSGDLSVYWYQQSLDQGLQFLIQYYNGEERAKGNILERFSAQQFPDLHSELNLSSLELGDSALYFCASNGGLGGLAEETQYFGPGTRLLVL.

The count of this clone is one. The chain combines TRBV18 with TRBJ2-3, with 8 nucleotides matching TRBD1. J gave up 2 bases and V 2 bases, and 6 bases lay outside the gene matches. This CDR3 comprises 16 residues. Germline V lookup: CDR1 KGHSH, CDR2 LQKENI. The CDR3 DNA is TGTGCCAGCTCACCATTCCAGGGGGCAAACACAGATACGCAGTATTTT. It translates to CASSPFQGANTDTQYF.

The rearrangement links TRBV4-1 to TRBJ1-2; the D gene is possibly TRBD1 (5 bases). This CDR3 comprises 14 residues. V was trimmed by 2 bases and J by 4 bases, leaving 11 bases between them. Germline lookup yields CDR1 MGHRA and CDR2 YSYEKL. The CDR3 coding sequence is TGCGCCAGCAGCCAATCCGGGACCTCCTATGGCTACACCTTC. Its translation: CASSQSGTSYGYTF.

The chain couples TRBV7-3 to TRBJ2-3, with TRBD2 identical over 8 bases. The CDR3 length is 17 residues. The V segment lost 4 bases and the J segment 2 bases; nucleotides outside the gene matches: 11. Germline CDR1 and CDR2: SGHTA and FQGTGA. CDR3 sequence (DNA): TGTGCCAGCAGCTCCACCGGGACTAGTGCTATCACAGATACGCAGTATTTT. It translates to CASSSTGTSAITDTQYF.

The chain employs TRBV7-9 and TRBJ1-5, with 10 nucleotides matching TRBD1. V lost 1 base and J lost 3; bases outside the gene matches: 3. Germline CDR1 is SEHNR and CDR2 is FQNEAQ (reference sequence). This CDR3 is 16 amino acids long. Written as DNA, the CDR3 is TGTGCCAGCAGCTTAGGGGACAGGGGTAACAATCAGCCCCAGCATTTT. Translation: CASSLGDRGNNQPQHF.

The V call is TRBV2, the J call TRBJ1-4; 8 bases map to TRBD1. The CDR3 loop spans 14 amino acids. From germline, CDR1 is SNHLY and CDR2 FYNNEI. V was pared by 1 base and J by 8 bases, with 3 bases of the junction left unmatched. The CDR3 is CASSEDRGREKLFF. CDR3 in DNA: TGTGCCAGCAGTGAAGACAGGGGGAGAGAAAAACTGTTTTTT.

V is TRBV7-9 and J is TRBJ2-7; D ambiguous. CDR3 length: 13 residues. V lost 0 bases to trimming and J lost 3 bases, with 6 bases between them. Germline V gene sequence: CDR1 SEHNR, CDR2 FQNEAQ (reference sequence). The CDR3 bases are TGTGCCAGCAGCTTAGCGGTCGGCTACGAGCAGTACTTC. It translates to CASSLAVGYEQYF.

The V call is TRBV7-2, the J call TRBJ2-3; 10 nucleotides agree with TRBD2. Trimming removed 3 bases from V and 2 bases from J; junction bases left unmatched: 2. The CDR3 length is 15 residues. Germline V gives CDR1 SGHTA, CDR2 FQGNSA. The CDR3 coding sequence is TGTGCCAGCAGCTTGCTAGCGGGAGTCACAGATACGCAGTATTTT. Amino acids: CASSLLAGVTDTQYF. Full variable domain (missing parts from reference TRBV7-2 and TRBJ2-3): GAGVSQSPSNKVTEKGKDVELRCDPISGHTALYWYRQSLGQGLEFLIYFQGNSAPDKSGLPSDRFSAERTGGSVSTLTIQRTQQEDSAVYLCASSLLAGVTDTQYFGPGTRLTVL.

The rearrangement joins TRBV29-1 to TRBJ2-3; D not certain. Germline V gene data show CDR1 as SQVTM and CDR2 as ANQGSEA. Trimming removed 8 bases at V and 3 bases at J, with 9 bases between. This CDR3 has 11 amino acids. The CDR3 DNA is TGCAGCTTATCCCTGACAGATACGCAGTATTTT. As protein: CSLSLTDTQYF.

This clone was observed a single time. This chain joins TRBV11-3 and TRBJ2-2; 8 positions agree with TRBD2. V lost 5 bases and J lost 6; bases outside the gene matches: 5. There are 14 residues in the CDR3. In germline, CDR1 is SGHNT, CDR2 YENEEA. This CDR3 is CASSPRTSSGELFF. The CDR3 bases are TGTGCCAGCAGCCCACGGACTAGCTCCGGGGAGCTGTTTTTT.

The V call is TRBV6-5, the J call TRBJ2-3; perhaps TRBD2 as D (6 bases). Deletions cut 8 bases from V and 5 bases from J, with 11 bases between. Germline V gene lookup returns CDR1 MNHEY and CDR2 SVGAGI. This CDR3 has 12 amino acids. The CDR3 nucleotides read TGTGCCAGCGGATGGGGGGTAGATACGCAGTATTTT. Protein: CASGWGVDTQYF.

This clone was found a few times. The V and J genes are TRBV6-1 and TRBJ1-3, with unresolved D. CDR1 and CDR2 (germline): MNHNS, SASEGT. This CDR3 comprises 15 residues. Trimming shortened V by 2 bases and J by 3 bases, and 11 bases separated the two germline ends. CDR3 bases: TGTGCCAGCAGTGAATATTCTTCTGGTGGAAACACCATATATTTT. Translating gives CASSEYSSGGNTIYF.

This chain uses TRBV5-6 with TRBJ2-1, with D unclear. The germline V and J ends were trimmed by 9 bases and 5 bases, with 12 bases remaining between them. Germline V lookup: CDR1 SGHDT, CDR2 YYEEEE. This CDR3 is 12 amino acids long. CDR3 in DNA: TGTGCCACTGCCCCCCTTAACAATGAGCAGTTCTTC. Translation: CATAPLNNEQFF.

The rearrangement joins TRBV18 to TRBJ1-2; the D gene is possibly TRBD1 (5 bases). The CDR3 runs to 12 residues. Looked up from germline, CDR1 is KGHSH and CDR2 is LQKENI. V was pared by 5 bases and J by 6 bases, with 10 bases between. The CDR3 region is CASSRQMDGYTF. CDR3 coding DNA: TGTGCCAGCTCAAGACAGATGGATGGCTACACCTTC.

This clone was seen more than once but under ten times. This chain joins TRBV30 and TRBJ2-3; 12 nucleotides align to TRBD2. Germline V gene sequence: CDR1 GTSNPN, CDR2 SVGIG (reference sequence). CDR3 length equals 16 residues. With V trimmed by 1 base and J by 5 bases, 7 bases remained unmatched. The CDR3, as DNA: TGTGCCTGGAGTGGAGTTACTAGCGGGGGGCGAGATACGCAGTATTTT. Translating it yields CAWSGVTSGGRDTQYF.

The chain recombines TRBV10-1 with TRBJ1-5; D uncertain. Per germline, CDR1 WNHNN and CDR2 SYGVQD (reference sequence). V was clipped by 8 bases and J by 2 bases, with 13 bases between them. The CDR3 is made up of 14 amino acids. CDR3 in amino acids: CASLAGCGNQPQHF. CDR3 nucleotides: TGCGCCAGCCTGGCAGGTTGTGGCAATCAGCCCCAGCATTTT.